Given below is one TCR beta chain in context. Its antigen remains unknown. The genes and germline here are from mouse. The CDR3 end lies 1 residue beyond the end of the read and is filled in from the germline J gene. Libraries were prepared by immunoSEQ multiplex PCR; TCRdb keeps only in-frame clonotypes and omits some of them. The sample carries more than 40,000 clones, over 70% recorded once. These data belong to a study of tissue T cells after allogeneic stem cell transplantation. The study, taken as a whole, reports: Within patients, tissue anatomy strongly shaped TCR repertoire composition.

Germline-derived CDR1 and CDR2 are NSHNY and SYGAGN. V gave up 3 bases and J gave up 0 bases, with 8 bases separating them. There are 14 residues in the CDR3. The sample was sorted cells pooled from one or two spleens. The source of this sequence is a pool of C57BL/6 mice in good health. The chain has TRBV13-1 and TRBJ2-4; a weak D match, TRBD1 (6 bases). The CDR3 bases that were read are TGTGCCAGCAGTGGGGACAATAGTCAAAACACCTTGTAC. The encoded protein is CASSGDNSQNTLY. The full CDR3 is CASSGDNSQNTLYF.